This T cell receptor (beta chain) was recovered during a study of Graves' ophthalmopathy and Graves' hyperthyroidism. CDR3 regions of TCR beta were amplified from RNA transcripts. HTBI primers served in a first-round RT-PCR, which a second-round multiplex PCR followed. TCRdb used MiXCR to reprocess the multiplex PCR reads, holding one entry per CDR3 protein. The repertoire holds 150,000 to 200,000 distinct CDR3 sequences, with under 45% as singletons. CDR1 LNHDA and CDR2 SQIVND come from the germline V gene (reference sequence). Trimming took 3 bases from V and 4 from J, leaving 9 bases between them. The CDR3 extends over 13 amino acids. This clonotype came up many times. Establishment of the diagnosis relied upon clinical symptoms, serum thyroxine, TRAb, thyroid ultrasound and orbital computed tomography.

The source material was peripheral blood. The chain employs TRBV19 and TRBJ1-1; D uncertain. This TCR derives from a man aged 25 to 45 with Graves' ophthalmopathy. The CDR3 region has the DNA TGTGCCAGTAGTATCTCGGCGGGCACTGAAGCTTTCTTT. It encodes CASSISAGTEAFF. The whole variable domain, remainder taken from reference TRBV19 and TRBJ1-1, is DGGITQSPKYLFRKEGQNVTLSCEQNLNHDAMYWYRQDPGQGLRLIYYSQIVNDFQKGDIAEGYSVSREKKESFPLTVTSAQKNPTAFYLCASSISAGTEAFFGQGTRLTVV.